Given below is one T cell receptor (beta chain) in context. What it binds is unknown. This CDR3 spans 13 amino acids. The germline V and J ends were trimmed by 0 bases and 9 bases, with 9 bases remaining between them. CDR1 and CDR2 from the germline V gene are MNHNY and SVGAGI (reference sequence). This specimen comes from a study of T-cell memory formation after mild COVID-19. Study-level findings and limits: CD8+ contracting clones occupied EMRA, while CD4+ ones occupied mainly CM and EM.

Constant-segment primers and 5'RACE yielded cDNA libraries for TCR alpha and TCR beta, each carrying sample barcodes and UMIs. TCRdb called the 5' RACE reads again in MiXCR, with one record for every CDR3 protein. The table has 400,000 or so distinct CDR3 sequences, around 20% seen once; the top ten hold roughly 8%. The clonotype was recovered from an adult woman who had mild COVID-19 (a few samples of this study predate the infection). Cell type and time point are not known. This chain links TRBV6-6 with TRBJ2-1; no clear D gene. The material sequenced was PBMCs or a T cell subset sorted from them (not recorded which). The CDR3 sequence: CASSYSGVPEQFF. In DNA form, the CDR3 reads TGTGCCAGCAGTTACTCTGGTGTACCTGAGCAGTTCTTC.